This passage covers 10 T cell receptor beta chains from one sample sequenced in a study of early T cells in non-severe SARS-CoV-2 infection. TCRdb recomputed calls from the 5' RACE reads with MiXCR, one row per CDR3 protein. This table holds some 80,000 distinct CDR3 sequences, 5% found once. The starting material was whole blood, obtained at baseline. The receptors were gathered from an adult who was a healthcare worker with PCR-confirmed SARS-CoV-2 infection or an uninfected control (not recorded which).

For the CDR3, the DNA is TGCAGTGCTTGGGACGCTAACACCGGGGAGCTGTTTTTT. It translates to CSAWDANTGELFF. This chain links TRBV20-1 with TRBJ2-2; D may correspond to TRBD1 or TRBD2 (5 bases each). Germline CDR1 and CDR2: DFQATT and SNEGSKA (reference sequence). Trimming took off 5 bases at V and 2 bases at J, with 9 bases between the two ends. This CDR3 region has 13 residues.

There are a few counts of this clonotype. The chain combines TRBV6-5 with TRBJ2-2, with D perhaps matching TRBD2 (6 bases). This CDR3 is 15 amino acids long. Germline loops: CDR1 MNHEY, CDR2 SVGAGI. Trimming left V 2 bases short and J 1 base short, with 8 bases between. CDR3 protein: CASSYRLVNTGELFF. The CDR3 DNA reads TGTGCCAGCAGTTACCGACTAGTGAACACCGGGGAGCTGTTTTTT.

This clonotype has only a few counts. The gene calls are TRBV4-1 and TRBJ2-4, with D maybe TRBD2 (6 bases). V was cut by 3 bases and J by 1 base, with 13 bases left in between. The germline gives CDR1 MGHRA, CDR2 YSYEKL. The CDR3 is made up of 16 amino acids. This chain's CDR3 is CASSQPLASAKNIQYF. The CDR3 DNA reads TGCGCCAGCAGCCAGCCTCTAGCGTCCGCCAAAAACATTCAGTACTTC.

This clonotype has just a few counts. The chain employs TRBV24-1 and TRBJ2-1; a possible D gene is TRBD2 (5 bases). Trimming removed 4 bases at V and 10 bases at J, with 19 bases between. Germline loops: CDR1 KGHDR, CDR2 SFDVKD. The CDR3 contains 15 residues. The CDR3 DNA reads as TGTGCCACCAGTGACCCGGCTGGACTTCCGGGAGAGCAGTTCTTC. Translation gives CATSDPAGLPGEQFF.

The chain carries TRBV6-5 and TRBJ1-1, with TRBD1 matching over 11 bases. Trimming cost V 5 bases and J 4 bases; bases outside gene matches: 6. Germline V gives CDR1 MNHEY, CDR2 SVGAGI. The CDR3 runs 15 residues. In DNA, the CDR3 is TGTGCCAGCAGTCAAACCGGGACAGGGGGCACTGAAGCTTTCTTT. Translation gives CASSQTGTGGTEAFF.

The chain combines TRBV10-1 with TRBJ2-5; the D is unclear. This CDR3 is built from 14 residues. Germline CDR1 WNHNN, CDR2 SYGVQD (reference sequence). The V gene lost 0 bases and the J gene lost 2 bases, with 7 bases spanning the gap. CDR3 sequence (DNA): TGCGCCAGCAGTGAGTCGAGGCAGCAAGAGACCCAGTACTTC. Its protein product is CASSESRQQETQYF.

The V gene is TRBV29-1, the J gene TRBJ2-5, with D hard to call. Looked up from germline, CDR1 is SQVTM and CDR2 is ANQGSEA. Trimming took 0 bases from V and 2 from J, leaving 7 bases between them. This CDR3 spans 13 amino acids. The DNA of the CDR3 is TGCAGCGTTGAAGATCGTCCGCAAGAGACCCAGTACTTC. Residues: CSVEDRPQETQYF.

V is TRBV18 and J is TRBJ2-5, with 10 bases identical to TRBD2. The CDR3 covers 14 residues. Germline CDR1 and CDR2: KGHSH and LQKENI. With V trimmed by 3 bases and J by 2 bases, 0 bases remained unmatched. CDR3 sequence reads: CASSPGLAQETQYF. CDR3 coding DNA: TGTGCCAGCTCACCGGGACTAGCGCAAGAGACCCAGTACTTC.

This chain links TRBV9 with TRBJ2-2; D is uncertain. Trimming pared 4 bases from V and 6 bases from J, leaving 16 bases between. Germline loops: CDR1 SGDLS, CDR2 YYNGEE. CDR3 length equals 15 residues. CDR3 nucleotide sequence: TGTGCCAGCAGCCCCGGTGGGGTGGGCCCCGGGGAGCTGTTTTTT. Amino acid sequence: CASSPGGVGPGELFF. The full variable domain, rest sourced from reference TRBV9 and TRBJ2-2, is DSGVTQTPKHLITATGQRVTLRCSPRSGDLSVYWYQQSLDQGLQFLIQYYNGEERAKGNILERFSAQQFPDLHSELNLSSLELGDSALYFCASSPGGVGPGELFFGEGSRLTVL.

This clonotype was seen many times. This rearrangement joins TRBV20-1 to TRBJ1-4; 7 nucleotides line up with TRBD1. This CDR3 spans 18 amino acids. V was pared by 5 bases and J by 6 bases, with 21 bases of the junction left unmatched. Germline assignment: CDR1 DFQATT and CDR2 SNEGSKA (reference sequence). The CDR3 DNA follows: TGCAGTGCTTTCCGGGACAGCGATAGTCCGGCACCGGATGAAAAACTGTTTTTT. Amino acid sequence: CSAFRDSDSPAPDEKLFF.